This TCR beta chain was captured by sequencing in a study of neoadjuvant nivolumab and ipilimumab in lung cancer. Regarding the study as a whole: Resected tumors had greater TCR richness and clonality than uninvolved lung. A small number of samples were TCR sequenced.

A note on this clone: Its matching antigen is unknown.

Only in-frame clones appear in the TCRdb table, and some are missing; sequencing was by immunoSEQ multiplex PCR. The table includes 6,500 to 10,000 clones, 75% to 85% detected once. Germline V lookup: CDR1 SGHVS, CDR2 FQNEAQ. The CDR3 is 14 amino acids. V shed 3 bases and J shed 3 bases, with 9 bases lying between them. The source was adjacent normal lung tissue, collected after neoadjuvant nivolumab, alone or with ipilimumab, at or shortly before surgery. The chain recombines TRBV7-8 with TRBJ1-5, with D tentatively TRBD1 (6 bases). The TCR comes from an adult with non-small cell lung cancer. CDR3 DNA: TGTGCCAGCAGCTTCGGACAGAACAATCAGCCCCAGCATTTT. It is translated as CASSFGQNNQPQHF.